Below, one T cell receptor beta chain is given with its context. This clone was seen only a few times. Its cognate antigen has yet to be identified. No base-level quality is on record; no much larger clone is a single base apart. The collaborating institutions used their own protocols to collect whole blood in K2EDTA tubes. For TCRbeta analysis, collaborator samples were shipped as frozen whole blood, as isolated PBMCs, or as DNA extracted from either sample type. These data come from a study of blood T cell repertoires in COVID-19 (dated by TCRdb to the early 2020s). As for the study more broadly: Samples covering the acute and convalescent phases of COVID-19 were provided by collaborators in the United States, Italy and Spain. Where available, HLA class I and class II types were obtained from metadata supplied by the sample provider rather than from assay-based typing. The repertoires were made available in a free public database intended to serve as a resource for research on the immune response to SARS-CoV-2. The sample metadata nearly always contained a de-identified subject ID, COVID-19 status, age in years and sex. The prospective study material was composed of cDNA or gDNA derived from T cells, B-cell-depleted T cells, or PBMCs. Subjects who had been exposed to COVID-19, were actively infected with it, or had recovered from it provided the deeply sampled blood TCRbeta repertoires that made up the dataset. Samples came from the ongoing ImmuneRACE study (first 160 participants) plus 1,254 subjects from 6 global collaborators.

Study-wide conclusions, independent of this receptor: Clinical and demographic metadata were provided uncurated, with the amount varying by source and participant.

TCRbeta CDR3 regions were amplified from genomic DNA using the immunoSEQ Assay, a bias-controlled multiplex PCR. Turning to the authors' computational methods: Nucleated cell counts per sample were estimated from amplification of reference gene primers within the assay. To quantify the absolute abundance of each unique TCRbeta CDR3 rearrangement, sequence reads were collapsed and filtered. For each sample, productive Simpson clonality was calculated by taking the square root of Simpson's diversity index across productive rearrangements. This immuneACCESS table, as held by TCRdb, lists in-frame sequences with V and J called but not all clones. Of the missing ones, under half trace to an unresolved V gene in checked studies; the others have no known cause. V and J calls and clone size are copied from that table; D and trimming were computed from the DNA. This sample holds 150,000 to 200,000 clones; over 75% were observed only once. The ten largest clones capture roughly 25% of the sample.

Sequencing was carried out using peripheral blood. The clonotype comes from a woman in her seventies with acute or convalescent COVID-19.

Read as DNA, the sequence is TGTGCCAGCAGTGACCGGGGGGCCGACTATGGCTACACCTTC. It specifies CASSDRGADYGYTF. This sequence uses TRBV2 and TRBJ1-2, and TRBD1 may be the D gene, going by 6 matching bases. The germline V gene supplies CDR1 SNHLY and CDR2 FYNNEI. The CDR3 measures 14 amino acids from cysteine to phenylalanine. Only the CDR3 region is kept as DNA, spanning 42 bases read in frame from base 1. V was cut back by 3 bases and J by 3 bases, leaving a gap of 11 bases between them.